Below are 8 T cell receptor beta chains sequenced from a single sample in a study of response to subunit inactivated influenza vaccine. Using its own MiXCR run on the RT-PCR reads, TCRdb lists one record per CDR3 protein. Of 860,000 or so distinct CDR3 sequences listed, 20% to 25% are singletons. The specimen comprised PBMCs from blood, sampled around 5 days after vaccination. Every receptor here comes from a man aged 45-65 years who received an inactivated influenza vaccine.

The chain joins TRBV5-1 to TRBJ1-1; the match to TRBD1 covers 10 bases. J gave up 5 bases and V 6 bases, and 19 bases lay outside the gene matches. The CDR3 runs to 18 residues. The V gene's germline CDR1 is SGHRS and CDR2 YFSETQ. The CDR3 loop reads CASTLNLLDRGQGTEAFF. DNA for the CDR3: TGCGCCAGCACGCTTAATCTCCTCGACAGGGGGCAAGGGACTGAAGCTTTCTTT. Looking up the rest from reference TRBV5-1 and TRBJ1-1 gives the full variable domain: KAGVTQTPRYLIKTRGQQVTLSCSPISGHRSVSWYQQTPGQGLQFLFEYFSETQRNKGNFPGRFSGRQFSNSRSEMNVSTLELGDSALYLCASTLNLLDRGQGTEAFFGQGTRLTVV.

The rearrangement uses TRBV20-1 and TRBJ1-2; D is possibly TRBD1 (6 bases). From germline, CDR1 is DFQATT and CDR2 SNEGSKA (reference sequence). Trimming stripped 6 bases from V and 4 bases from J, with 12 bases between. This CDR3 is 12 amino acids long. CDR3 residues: CSAGGGTYGYTF. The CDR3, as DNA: TGCAGTGCAGGGGGGGGGACCTATGGCTACACCTTC.

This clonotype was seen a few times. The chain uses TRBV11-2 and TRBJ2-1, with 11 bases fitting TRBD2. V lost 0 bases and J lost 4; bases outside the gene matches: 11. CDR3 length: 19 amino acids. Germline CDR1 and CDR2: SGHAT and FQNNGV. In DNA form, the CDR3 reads TGTGCCAGCAGCTTAGATTCCCCTTTGCGACTAGCGGGATACAATGAGCAGTTCTTC. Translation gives CASSLDSPLRLAGYNEQFF.

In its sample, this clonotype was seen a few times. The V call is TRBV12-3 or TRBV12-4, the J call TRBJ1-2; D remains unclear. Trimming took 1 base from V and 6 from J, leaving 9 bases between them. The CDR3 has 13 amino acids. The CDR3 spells CASSLGHTNGYTF. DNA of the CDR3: TGTGCCAGCAGTTTAGGACATACGAATGGCTACACCTTC.

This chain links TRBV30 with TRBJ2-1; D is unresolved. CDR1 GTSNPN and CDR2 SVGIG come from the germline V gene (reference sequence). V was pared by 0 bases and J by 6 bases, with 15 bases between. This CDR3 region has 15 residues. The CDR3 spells CAWSVVDAVGNEQFF. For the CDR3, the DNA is TGTGCCTGGAGTGTAGTCGATGCCGTGGGCAATGAGCAGTTCTTC.

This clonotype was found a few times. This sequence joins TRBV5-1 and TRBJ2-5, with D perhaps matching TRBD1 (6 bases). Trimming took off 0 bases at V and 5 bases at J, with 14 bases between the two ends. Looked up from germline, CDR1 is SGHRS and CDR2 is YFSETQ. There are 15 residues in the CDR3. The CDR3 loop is CASSLETGRRETQYF. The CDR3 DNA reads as TGCGCCAGCAGCTTGGAAACAGGGAGAAGGGAGACCCAGTACTTC.

CDR3 sequence (DNA): TGTGCCAGCAGTGGCGGGACCTTCAATGAGCAGTTCTTC. It yields the protein CASSGGTFNEQFF. The chain employs TRBV9 and TRBJ2-1; weak D call: TRBD2 (6 bases). V was pared by 5 bases and J by 6 bases, with 12 bases between. The CDR3 is 13 amino acids. CDR1 is SGDLS, CDR2 YYNGEE, per germline.

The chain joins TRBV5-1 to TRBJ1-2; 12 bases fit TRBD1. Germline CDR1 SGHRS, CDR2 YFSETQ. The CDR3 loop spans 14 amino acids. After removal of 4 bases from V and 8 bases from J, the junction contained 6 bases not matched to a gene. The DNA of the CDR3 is TGCGCCAGCAGCCCGGGACAGGGGGCGCGCGGCTACACCTTC. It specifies CASSPGQGARGYTF.